This T cell receptor beta chain appears in the sequencing data of a study of cytotoxic CD8 clonotypes in ibrutinib-treated CLL. Whole-study results and caveats: Sample timing was unmatched between remission and later-progressing patients; lymph nodes unstudied. Higher circulating CD8+ T-cell counts strongly accompanied higher baseline clonality, above age-matched healthy donors. Stable or contracted on treatment, public clonotypes were also uncommon.

Sequencing sought depths of 1 in 200,000 to 1 in 1 million T cells. Sequencing was performed with immunoSEQ multiplex PCR; in TCRdb, only in-frame clones are kept and a portion is missing. The sample has tens of thousands of clones, 90% seen once. About this clone itself: Its matching antigen is unknown.

The V gene's germline CDR1 is LNHDA and CDR2 SQIVND (reference sequence). This CDR3 is built from 11 residues. V was cut by 11 bases and J by 7 bases, with 12 bases left in between. The TCR comes from a human donor with chronic lymphocytic leukemia. V usage is TRBV19 and J usage is TRBJ1-5; tentative D call: TRBD1 (5 bases). Specimen: PBMCs, collected after 12 months of ibrutinib treatment. CDR3 region: CAAGYRQPQHF. The CDR3 region has the DNA TGTGCCGCAGGGTATCGACAGCCCCAGCATTTT.